A selection of T cell receptor beta chains follows, all from one sample in a study of breast tumors, draining lymph nodes, adjacent tissues. A single record per CDR3 protein comes from TCRdb applying MiXCR to the multiplex PCR reads. The top ten hold approximately 8% of the sample, which has tens of thousands of distinct CDR3 sequences, roughly 23% seen once. The sequencing input was breast tumor tissue. The receptors derive from a female donor with breast cancer. Some clones in this sample may be carry-over from other donors' samples. CDR3s include the opening cysteine and the closing phenylalanine or tryptophan. A D gene is named only where the DNA matches it firmly. Size tells how often a clone was seen (once, few, many) or the class of an expanded clone, and some rows leave it out.

clone size,J gene,V gene,D gene,CDR3 DNA,CDR3 protein
many,TRBJ1-6,TRBV4-1,-,TGCGCCAGCAGCCACGACAGGCTGGGAGTCTATAATTCACCCCTCCACTTT,CASSHDRLGVYNSPLHF
many,TRBJ2-3,TRBV7-9,-,TGTGCCAGCAGCTTAGGTGGCTCAGCTAAGGCGCAGTATTTT,CASSLGGSAKAQYF
-,TRBJ1-2,TRBV28,-,TGTGCCAGCAGTGGTCAGGTTGGGGGTAGCTATGGCTACACCTTC,CASSGQVGGSYGYTF
many,TRBJ2-7,TRBV18,-,TGTGCCAGCTCACCTCCGGGGGGCCCCGAGCAGTACTTC,CASSPPGGPEQYF
many,TRBJ1-2,TRBV30,-,TGTGCCTGGAGTGCCCCGGGGGGAGCTAACTATGGCTACACCTTC,CAWSAPGGANYGYTF
-,TRBJ1-1,TRBV2,-,TGTGCCAGCACCCTTGGGACCGTCGAAGCTTTCTTT,CASTLGTVEAFF
many,TRBJ2-1,TRBV7-2,-,TGTGCCAGCAGCTTAGGTGGACGGGGGAATGAGCAGTTCTTC,CASSLGGRGNEQFF
many,TRBJ2-3,TRBV2,-,TGTGCCAGCAGTGACCTGTTGTGGGATACGCAGTATTTT,CASSDLLWDTQYF
-,TRBJ1-1,TRBV6-6,TRBD1,TGTGCCAGCAGTCTAGAACCGGGGACAGCAACTGAAGCTTTCTTT,CASSLEPGTATEAFF
many,TRBJ2-3,TRBV29-1,-,TGCAGCGTTGTTTCTTACTGGCAGTATTTT,CSVVSYWQYF
many,TRBJ2-7,TRBV4-1,TRBD2,TGCGCCAGCAGCCGTTCGGGGTTGGCGGGGGGCGCCAACGAGCAGTACTTC,CASSRSGLAGGANEQYF
many,TRBJ2-7,TRBV28,TRBD2,TGTGCCAGCAGCACTGGACTAGCGGGGGACTACGAGCAGTACTTC,CASSTGLAGDYEQYF
many,TRBJ2-7,TRBV6-5,TRBD2,TGTGCCAGCAGTCGTAGGACTAGCGGGTATGACGAGCAGTACTTC,CASSRRTSGYDEQYF
few,TRBJ2-2,TRBV24-1,-,TGTGCCACCAGTGATTTGGTGATGGAGGGCGCCGGGGAGCTGTTTTTT,CATSDLVMEGAGELFF
-,TRBJ2-5,TRBV7-3,-,TGTGCCAGCAGCTTAGGGGGCGTGGGGACCCAGTACTTC,CASSLGGVGTQYF
medium-sized,TRBJ1-2,TRBV20-1,TRBD1,TGCAGTGCTTGGACAGGAGAATATGGCTACACCTTC,CSAWTGEYGYTF
many,TRBJ1-5,TRBV19,-,TGTGCCAGTAGTGTTGGGGGATCTAGACAGCCCCAGCATTTT,CASSVGGSRQPQHF
medium-sized,TRBJ1-6,TRBV28,TRBD1,TGTGCCAGCAGACCCGACAGGGTCTCCTATAATTCACCCCTCCACTTT,CASRPDRVSYNSPLHF
many,TRBJ1-4,TRBV4-1,-,TGCGCCAGCTCCAACTTCCCTCAGGATGAAAAACTGTTTTTT,CASSNFPQDEKLFF
medium-sized,TRBJ2-7,TRBV7-8,TRBD1,TGTGCCAGCAGCTTACCTGGGACAGTAGGTCACGAGCAGTACTTC,CASSLPGTVGHEQYF
many,TRBJ1-5,TRBV15,-,TGTGCCACCAGCAGTGGCACGCAGGGAGGCAATCAGCCCCAGCATTTT,CATSSGTQGGNQPQHF
many,TRBJ2-1,TRBV2,-,TGTGCCAGCAGTGAAGATCTGTCTGGGGAGCAGTTCTTC,CASSEDLSGEQFF
many,TRBJ1-3,TRBV30,-,TGTGCCTGGAAACCGGGACATCGCTCTGGAAACACCATATATTTT,CAWKPGHRSGNTIYF
-,TRBJ2-7,TRBV6-5,TRBD1,TGTGCCAGCAGTTACCGTGGGACAGGGGACTATGGCTACGAGCAGTACTTC,CASSYRGTGDYGYEQYF
many,TRBJ2-7,TRBV2,-,TGTGCCAGCAGTACTGACAGGTACTACGAGCAGTACTTC,CASSTDRYYEQYF
many,TRBJ1-6,TRBV6-5,-,TGTGCCAGCAGTTACCTGGCGGCTAATTCACCCCTCCACTTT,CASSYLAANSPLHF
-,TRBJ1-6,TRBV7-2,TRBD1,TGTGCCAGCAGCAGACCCTCGGGACAGGGTGTTTCACCCCTCCACTTT,CASSRPSGQGVSPLHF
-,TRBJ2-7,TRBV9,TRBD1,TGTGCCAGCAGCCTAGGGACAGGGCGAGAGTCGGGCGAGCAGTACTTC,CASSLGTGRESGEQYF
many,TRBJ1-5,TRBV10-1,-,TGCGCCAGCAGTGGGGGACCCTATAGCAATCAGCCCCAGCATTTT,CASSGGPYSNQPQHF
many,TRBJ1-2,TRBV19,-,TGTGCCAGTAGACTCTGGACTCTCCCCTATGGCTACACCTTC,CASRLWTLPYGYTF
many,TRBJ2-5,TRBV11-2,-,TGTGCCAGCAGCTTAGGCGCGGCAGATCAAGAGACCCAGTACTTC,CASSLGAADQETQYF
-,TRBJ1-3,TRBV6-4,-,TGTGCCAGCAGTGACACCGACTTCCAGGACAGCAAACAGTTATGTAGGAACACCATATATTTT,CASSDTDFQDSKQLCRNTIYF
many,TRBJ1-2,TRBV6-1,-,TGTGCCAGCAGTGTAGGGCCAGAGAACTATGGCTACACCTTC,CASSVGPENYGYTF
many,TRBJ1-3,TRBV18,-,TGTGCCAGCTCACTCGTAATTGACAGATCCGCCTCTGGAAACACCATATATTTT,CASSLVIDRSASGNTIYF
many,TRBJ2-3,TRBV20-1,-,TGCAGTGCTAGACGGGACTCGAACACAGATACGCAGTATTTT,CSARRDSNTDTQYF
-,TRBJ1-1,TRBV2,TRBD1,TGTGCCAGCAGTGACCCCCTACAGGGGGAGAACACTGAAGCTTTCTTT,CASSDPLQGENTEAFF
-,TRBJ2-7,TRBV7-3,-,TGTGCCAGCAGCTTATACAGGGACAACGAGCAGTACTTC,CASSLYRDNEQYF
many,TRBJ1-5,TRBV11-2,-,TGTGCCAGCAGCTTAGATTGGTCCGAGGCCTCGCCCCAGCATTTT,CASSLDWSEASPQHF
many,TRBJ1-4,TRBV12-3/TRBV12-4,-,TGTGCCAGCAGTTTAGGGCAGTTGGAACTGTTTTTT,CASSLGQLELFF